One sample yielded the 13 T cell receptor beta chains listed below, sequenced in a study of blood T cell repertoires in COVID-19. TCRdb keeps only in-frame clones here, not all; method: immunoSEQ multiplex PCR. Seen here are about 270,000 clones, approximately 89% observed once, and the top ten hold under 2.5%. Sequenced input: peripheral blood. Receptor source: a woman between 50 and 59 years old with acute or convalescent COVID-19.

The genes are TRBV6-1 and TRBJ1-5, with unresolved D. Germline V CDR1 and CDR2: MNHNS, SASEGT. Trimming removed 3 bases at V and 0 bases at J, with 9 bases between. The CDR3 totals 15 residues. The CDR3 loop reads CASSERAFSNQPQHF. CDR3 DNA: TGTGCCAGCAGTGAGAGGGCGTTTAGCAATCAGCCCCAGCATTTT.

This clone was detected only a few times. The chain employs TRBV29-1 and TRBJ1-1, with TRBD1 matching over 7 bases. Unmatched junction bases numbered 6, after V lost 6 bases and J lost 2 bases. CDR1 is SQVTM, CDR2 ANQGSEA, per germline. This CDR3 comprises 13 residues. CDR3 nucleotides: TGCAGCGTAGTGGGACAGTTCAACACTGAAGCTTTCTTT. It yields the protein CSVVGQFNTEAFF. Variable domain in full (rest from reference TRBV29-1 and TRBJ1-1): SAVISQKPSRDICQRGTSLTIQCQVDSQVTMMFWYRQQPGQSLTLIATANQGSEATYESGFVIDKFPISRPNLTFSTLTVSNMSPEDSSIYLCSVVGQFNTEAFFGQGTRLTVV.

The chain uses TRBV27 and TRBJ2-1; 7 nucleotides match TRBD1. Germline values: CDR1 MNHEY, CDR2 SMNVEV (reference sequence). The CDR3 has 13 amino acids. Germline trimming cut 0 bases from V and 10 bases from J; bases unmatched to any gene: 3. CDR3 in amino acids: CASSLSQGDEQFF. CDR3 sequence (DNA): TGTGCCAGCAGTTTATCGCAGGGGGACGAGCAGTTCTTC.

The DNA of the CDR3 is TGTGCCAGCAGCTGGGACAGGACTAATGAAAAACTGTTTTTT. This translates into CASSWDRTNEKLFF. The J gene is TRBJ1-4, the V gene TRBV7-9; 8 bases line up with TRBD1. CDR3 length: 14 residues. Germline assignment: CDR1 SEHNR and CDR2 FQNEAQ (reference sequence). The ends lost 4 bases at V and 2 bases at J; junction bases unmatched: 0.

This clone has only a few counts. The chain has TRBV2 and TRBJ1-2; D possibly corresponds to TRBD1 (6 bases). Germline CDR1 is SNHLY and CDR2 is FYNNEI. This CDR3 spans 14 amino acids. The V end was cut by 5 bases, the J end by 8 bases, with 18 bases between. The CDR3 DNA is TGTGCCAGCAGTCAGCAGGGGACCCCGGAGGGCTACACCTTC. Its protein product is CASSQQGTPEGYTF. The full variable domain, its missing parts supplied by reference TRBV2 and TRBJ1-2, is EPEVTQTPSHQVTQMGQEVILRCVPISNHLYFYWYRQILGQKVEFLVSFYNNEISEKSEIFDDQFSVERPDGSNFTLKIRSTKLEDSAMYFCASSQQGTPEGYTFGSGTRLTVV.

The rearrangement joins TRBV5-4 to TRBJ1-4; D ambiguous. V gave up 1 base and J gave up 1 base, with 11 bases separating them. CDR1 SGHNT and CDR2 YYREEE come from the germline V gene (reference sequence). The CDR3 sequence is 16 residues long. The CDR3 DNA sequence: TGTGCCAGCAGCTTGTCGGGTTCCGGAACTAATGAAAAACTGTTTTTT. It encodes CASSLSGSGTNEKLFF.

V and J are TRBV4-1 and TRBJ2-3; TRBD2 agrees at 15 bases. The germline V gene has CDR1 MGHRA and CDR2 YSYEKL. V dropped 4 bases and J dropped 6; count of bases not matched to a gene: 5. The CDR3 consists of 16 residues. The chain's CDR3 is CASSPRTSGRGDTQYF. For the CDR3, the DNA is TGCGCCAGCAGCCCTCGGACTAGCGGGAGGGGCGATACGCAGTATTTT.

V gene TRBV7-2 combines with J gene TRBJ2-1, with 9 bases that match TRBD1. With V trimmed by 5 bases and J by 4 bases, 3 bases remained unmatched. The germline V gene encodes CDR1 SGHTA and CDR2 FQGNSA. CDR3 length: 14 amino acids. CDR3 sequence: CASSPDRGYNEQFF. CDR3 sequence (DNA): TGTGCCAGCAGCCCTGACAGGGGGTACAATGAGCAGTTCTTC.

The J gene is TRBJ1-5, the V gene TRBV14; D is uncertain. Trimming stripped 4 bases from V and 10 bases from J, with 14 bases between. The CDR3 runs 13 residues. CDR1 is SGHDN and CDR2 is FVKESK in the germline V gene. CDR3 coding DNA: TGTGCCAGCAGCCTTGGCGGGGAGGAACCCCAGCATTTT. The encoded protein is CASSLGGEEPQHF.

The gene calls are TRBV3-1 (or the pseudogene TRBV3-2) and TRBJ1-1, with D unresolved. CDR1 and CDR2 (germline): LGHDT, YNNKEL (reference sequence). This CDR3 spans 12 amino acids. The V end lost 2 bases, the J end lost 7 bases, and 8 bases lay between the germline ends. Written as DNA, the CDR3 is TGTGCCAGCAGCCAACGGGGAAATGAAGCTTTCTTT. Protein product: CASSQRGNEAFF.

J is TRBJ1-1 and V is TRBV6-1; D remains unclear. V lost 2 bases, J lost 1 base, and 5 bases lay in between. The CDR3 runs to 13 residues. Germline values: CDR1 MNHNS, CDR2 SASEGT. CDR3 region: CASSEHTNTEAFF. CDR3 sequence (DNA): TGTGCCAGCAGTGAACACACGAACACTGAAGCTTTCTTT.

The chain recombines TRBV7-3 with TRBJ2-3, with 13 bases fitting TRBD2. Germline V gene lookup returns CDR1 SGHTA and CDR2 FQGTGA. V lost 5 bases, J lost 5 bases, and 7 bases stayed unmatched. The CDR3 sequence is 16 residues long. CDR3 in amino acids: CASSLGLAGAGDTQYF. CDR3 bases: TGTGCCAGCAGCCTTGGACTAGCGGGAGCTGGAGATACGCAGTATTTT.

V is TRBV5-1 and J is TRBJ2-7; D not resolved. Trimming took off 1 base at V and 0 bases at J, with 8 bases between the two ends. Germline V gene lookup returns CDR1 SGHRS and CDR2 YFSETQ. This CDR3 comprises 14 residues. In nucleotides, the CDR3 is TGCGCCAGCAGCTTGTTACTTGACTCCTACGAGCAGTACTTC. It codes for CASSLLLDSYEQYF.